This T cell receptor beta chain was sequenced in a study of blood T cell repertoires in COVID-19 (TCRdb year 2020). About the study as a whole: Samples covering the acute and convalescent phases of COVID-19 were provided by collaborators in the United States, Italy and Spain. The material from the prospective study consisted of cDNA or gDNA derived from T cells, B-cell-depleted T cells, or PBMCs. The dataset comprised deeply sampled blood TCRbeta repertoires from subjects exposed to, actively infected with, or recovered from COVID-19. The repertoires were released in a freely available public database meant as a resource for research on the immune response to SARS-CoV-2. The samples were drawn from two sources: the first 160 participants of the ongoing ImmuneRACE study, and 1,200 or so subjects contributed by 6 global collaborators. A de-identified subject ID, COVID-19 status, age in years and sex were almost always included in the sample metadata. Where available, HLA class I and class II types were obtained from metadata supplied by the sample provider rather than from assay-based typing. The paper's findings and limits, for the study overall: How much clinical and demographic metadata was included differed by source and by participant, and the metadata was provided uncurated.

This clone was found a few times. Its antigen target is currently unknown. Nothing much larger sits one base from this clone, and base qualities are not available. Collaborating institutions collected whole blood in K2EDTA tubes following their own protocols. For TCRbeta analysis, collaborator samples were shipped as frozen whole blood, as isolated PBMCs, or as DNA extracted from either sample type. TCRbeta CDR3 regions were amplified from genomic DNA using the immunoSEQ Assay, a bias-controlled multiplex PCR. For the original study's pipeline: The number of nucleated cells in each sample was estimated by amplification of reference gene primers within the assay. To quantify the absolute abundance of each unique TCRbeta CDR3 rearrangement, sequence reads were collapsed and filtered. For each sample, productive Simpson clonality was calculated as the square root of Simpson's diversity index across productive rearrangements. Imported from immuneACCESS, the table was reduced by TCRdb to in-frame sequences with V and J called. These copies leave out some clones; in studies compared against another copy, an unresolved V gene accounts for under half, and the cause of the remainder is not known. V and J calls and clone size are those listed in that table; D and trimming were worked out from the DNA. For this sample there are fewer than 120,000 clones; less than 75% appear just once. Of the sample, 7.6% falls within the top ten clones.

From the cysteine up to the phenylalanine, the CDR3 has a length of 14 residues. Left in the record is the CDR3 DNA by itself, 42 bases read in frame from the first base. V is trimmed back by 11 bases and J by 0 bases, and the junction contains 9 bases that no gene match accounts for. For CDR1 and CDR2, the germline V gene lists MDHEN and SYDVKM. The source of this sequence is a woman in her sixties with acute or convalescent COVID-19. Recombination connected TRBV28 to TRBJ2-7; TRBD2 agrees with 8 junctional bases. The source material was peripheral blood. The base sequence is TGTGCCCTCGGGGGGGACCGTTCCTCCTACGAGCAGTACTTC. This encodes CALGGDRSSYEQYF.